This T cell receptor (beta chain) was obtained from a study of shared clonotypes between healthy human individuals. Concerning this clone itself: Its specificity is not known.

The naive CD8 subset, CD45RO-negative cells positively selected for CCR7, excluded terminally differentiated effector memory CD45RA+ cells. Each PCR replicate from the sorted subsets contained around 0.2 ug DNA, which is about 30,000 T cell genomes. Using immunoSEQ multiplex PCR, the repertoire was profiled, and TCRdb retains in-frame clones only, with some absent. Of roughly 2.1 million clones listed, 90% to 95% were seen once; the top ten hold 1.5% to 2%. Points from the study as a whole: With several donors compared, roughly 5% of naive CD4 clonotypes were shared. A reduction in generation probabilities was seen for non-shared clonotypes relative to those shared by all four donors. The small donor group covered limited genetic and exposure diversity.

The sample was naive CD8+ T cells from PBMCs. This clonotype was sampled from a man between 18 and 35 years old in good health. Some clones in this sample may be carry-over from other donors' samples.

DNA of the CDR3: TGTGCCAGCAGTGATAGGAGGGGGGAGCTGTTTTTT. Amino acids: CASSDRRGELFF. The chain has TRBV6-1 and TRBJ2-2; D possibly corresponds to TRBD2 (5 bases). CDR3 length: 12 residues. The germline V gene encodes CDR1 MNHNS and CDR2 SASEGT. The V and J ends lost 3 bases and 8 bases respectively, with 7 bases between them.